This T cell receptor beta chain appears in the sequencing data of a study of T-cell memory formation after mild COVID-19. The CDR3 has 15 amino acids. V gave up 1 base and J gave up 4 bases; unmatched junction bases: 3. CDR1 is SEHNR, CDR2 FQNEAQ, per germline (reference sequence). This clonotype has at least ten counts. TCRdb redid the calling of the 5' RACE reads with MiXCR, one entry per CDR3 protein. The data show fewer than 500,000 distinct CDR3 sequences, 20% to 25% seen once. J is TRBJ1-5 and V is TRBV7-9; the match to TRBD1 covers 8 bases. Sequencing was done on a sample of PBMCs or a T cell subset sorted from them (not recorded which). The clonotype originates from an adult woman who had mild COVID-19 (a few samples of this study predate the infection). Cell type and time point are not known. CDR3 region: CASSLGRGQNQPQHF. In DNA form, the CDR3 reads TGTGCCAGCAGCTTAGGCAGGGGGCAAAATCAGCCCCAGCATTTT. The full variable domain, its missing parts supplied by reference TRBV7-9 and TRBJ1-5, is DTGVSQNPRHKITKRGQNVTFRCDPISEHNRLYWYRQTLGQGPEFLTYFQNEAQLEKSRLLSDRFSAERPKGSFSTLEIQRTEQGDSAMYLCASSLGRGQNQPQHFGDGTRLSIL.